Sequencing of this TCR beta chain was carried out in a study of blood T cell repertoires in COVID-19. Study-level information: Whether acute or convalescent, the COVID-19 samples came from the United States, Italy and Spain.

The study drew participants aged about 18 to 95 years from some 24 US areas. Self-reported history from a screening survey and questionnaire set each donor's cohort. CDR1 and CDR2 (germline): SGHTA, FQGNSA. V lost 3 bases and J lost 5; bases outside the gene matches: 6. This CDR3 is 15 amino acids long. Assay: immunoSEQ multiplex PCR; the TCRdb copy retains only in-frame clones and omits some. The sample carries a few hundred thousand clones, 80% to 90% recorded once. The sequence was obtained from a woman between 18 and 29 years old who had recovered from COVID-19. V gene TRBV7-2 combines with J gene TRBJ2-7, with 11 bases identical to TRBD2. Sequencing input: PBMCs or T cells enriched from blood (not recorded which). The CDR3 bases are TGTGCCAGCAGCTTCGTAGCGGGAGGGGCTCACGAGCAGTACTTC. Translation gives CASSFVAGGAHEQYF.